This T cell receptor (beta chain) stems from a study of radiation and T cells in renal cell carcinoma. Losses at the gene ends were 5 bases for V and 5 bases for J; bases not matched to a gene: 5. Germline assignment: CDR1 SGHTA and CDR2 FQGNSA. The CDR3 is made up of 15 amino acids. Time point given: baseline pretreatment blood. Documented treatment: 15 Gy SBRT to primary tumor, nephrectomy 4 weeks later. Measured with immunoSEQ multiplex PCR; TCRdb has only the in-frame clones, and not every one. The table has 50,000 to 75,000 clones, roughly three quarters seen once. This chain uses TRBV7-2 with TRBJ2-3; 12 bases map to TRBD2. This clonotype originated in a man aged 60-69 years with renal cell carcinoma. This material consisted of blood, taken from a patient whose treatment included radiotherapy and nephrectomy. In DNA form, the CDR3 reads TGTGCCAGCAGCGACCTAGCGGGAGGGGGAGATACGCAGTATTTT. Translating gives CASSDLAGGGDTQYF. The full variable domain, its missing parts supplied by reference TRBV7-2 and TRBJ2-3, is GAGVSQSPSNKVTEKGKDVELRCDPISGHTALYWYRQSLGQGLEFLIYFQGNSAPDKSGLPSDRFSAERTGGSVSTLTIQRTQQEDSAVYLCASSDLAGGGDTQYFGPGTRLTVL.